This TCR beta chain was sequenced during a study of Ad26.COV2.S vaccination and SARS-CoV-2 variants. Background on the study: The authors gave Ad26.COV2.S intramuscularly, either once or twice 56 days apart.

Study-level results: Analytic work on TCR breadth and depth might have understated the full extent of total T cell responses. While placebo recipients had lower spike-specific TCR breadth, vaccine recipients had more. Vaccinated and placebo-treated recipients had similar non-spike TCR breadth.

Treatment noted: over 15 received Ad26.COV2.S at low or high dose, single or two shots; about 5 received placebo; per-sample allocation not given. The study sampled participants on day 63 after the first vaccine or placebo injection. The protocol was immunoSEQ multiplex PCR, while the TCRdb copy is restricted to in-frame clones and leaves out a portion. The table records about half a million clones, 80% to 90% of them present only once. Points on this clone: Its antigen remains unknown.

The material sequenced was peripheral blood, taken in a trial of Ad26.COV2.S vaccine versus placebo. This clonotype was sampled from a person between 18 and 65 years old who received the Ad26.COV2.S COVID-19 vaccine or a placebo.

CDR3 in DNA: TGTGCCAGCAGTTCCGAGCGGCGGGGCTACACCTTC. Amino acid sequence: CASSSERRGYTF. V usage is TRBV6-5 and J usage is TRBJ1-2, with D hard to call. Per germline, CDR1 MNHEY and CDR2 SVGAGI. The V gene lost 4 bases and the J gene lost 8 bases, with 11 bases spanning the gap. The CDR3 covers 12 residues.